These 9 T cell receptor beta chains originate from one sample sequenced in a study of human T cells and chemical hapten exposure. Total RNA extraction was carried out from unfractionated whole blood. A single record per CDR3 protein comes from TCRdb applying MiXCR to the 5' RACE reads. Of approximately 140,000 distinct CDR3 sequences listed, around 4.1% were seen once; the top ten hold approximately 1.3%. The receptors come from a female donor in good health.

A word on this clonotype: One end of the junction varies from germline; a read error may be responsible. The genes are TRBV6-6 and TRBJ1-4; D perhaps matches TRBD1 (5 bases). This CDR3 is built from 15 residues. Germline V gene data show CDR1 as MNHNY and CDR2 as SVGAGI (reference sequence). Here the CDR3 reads CASSYSGSRNEKLFF. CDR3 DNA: TGTGCCAGCAGCTACTCAGGGTCACGTAATGAAAAACTGTTTTTT.

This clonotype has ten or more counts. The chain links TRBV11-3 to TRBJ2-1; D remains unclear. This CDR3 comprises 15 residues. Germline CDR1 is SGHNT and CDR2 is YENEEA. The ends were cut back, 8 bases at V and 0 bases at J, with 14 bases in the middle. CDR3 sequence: CASAPAPLSYNEQFF. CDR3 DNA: TGTGCCAGCGCCCCGGCACCCCTCTCCTACAATGAGCAGTTCTTC. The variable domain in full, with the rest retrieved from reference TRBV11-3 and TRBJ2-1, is EAGVVQSPRYKIIEKKQPVAFWCNPISGHNTLYWYLQNLGQGPELLIRYENEEAVDDSQLPKDRFSAERLKGVDSTLKIQPAELGDSAVYLCASAPAPLSYNEQFFGPGTRLTVL.

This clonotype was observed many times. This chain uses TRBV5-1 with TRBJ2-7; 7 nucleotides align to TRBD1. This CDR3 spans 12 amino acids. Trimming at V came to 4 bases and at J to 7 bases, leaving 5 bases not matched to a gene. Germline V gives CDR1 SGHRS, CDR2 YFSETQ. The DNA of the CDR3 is TGCGCCAGCAGCCCGACAGGGCCGGAGCAGTACTTC. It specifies CASSPTGPEQYF.

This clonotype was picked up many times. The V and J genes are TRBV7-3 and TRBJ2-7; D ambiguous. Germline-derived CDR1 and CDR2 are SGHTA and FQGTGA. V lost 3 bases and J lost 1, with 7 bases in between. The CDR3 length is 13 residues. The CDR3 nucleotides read TGTGCCAGCAGCTTCGCAGGATCCTACGAGCAGTACTTC. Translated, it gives CASSFAGSYEQYF.

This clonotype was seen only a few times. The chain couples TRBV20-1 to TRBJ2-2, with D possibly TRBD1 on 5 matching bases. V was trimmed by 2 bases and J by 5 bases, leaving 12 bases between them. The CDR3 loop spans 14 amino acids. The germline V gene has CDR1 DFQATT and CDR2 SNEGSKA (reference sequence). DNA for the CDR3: TGCAGTGCTAGAAAGGACACACCAACCGGGGAGCTGTTTTTT. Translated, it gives CSARKDTPTGELFF.

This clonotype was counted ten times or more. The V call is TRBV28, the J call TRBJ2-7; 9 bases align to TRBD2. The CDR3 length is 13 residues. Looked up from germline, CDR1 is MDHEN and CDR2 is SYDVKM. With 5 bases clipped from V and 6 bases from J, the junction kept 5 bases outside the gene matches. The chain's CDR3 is CASSRAGGREQYF. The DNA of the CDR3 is TGTGCCAGCAGTCGGGCGGGGGGGCGCGAGCAGTACTTC.

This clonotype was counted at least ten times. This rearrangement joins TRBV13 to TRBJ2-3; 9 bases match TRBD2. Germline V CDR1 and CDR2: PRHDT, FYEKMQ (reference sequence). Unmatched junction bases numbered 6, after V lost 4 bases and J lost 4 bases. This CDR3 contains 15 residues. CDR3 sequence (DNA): TGTGCCAGCAGCTCTCCGGGACTAGCTCCAGATACGCAGTATTTT. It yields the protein CASSSPGLAPDTQYF.

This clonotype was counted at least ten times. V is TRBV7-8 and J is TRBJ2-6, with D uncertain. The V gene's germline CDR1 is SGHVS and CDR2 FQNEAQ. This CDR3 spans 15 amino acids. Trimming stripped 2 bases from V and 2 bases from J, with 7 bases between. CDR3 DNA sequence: TGTGCCAGCAGCTTAAAGGATCCTGGGGCCAACGTCCTGACTTTC. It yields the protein CASSLKDPGANVLTF.

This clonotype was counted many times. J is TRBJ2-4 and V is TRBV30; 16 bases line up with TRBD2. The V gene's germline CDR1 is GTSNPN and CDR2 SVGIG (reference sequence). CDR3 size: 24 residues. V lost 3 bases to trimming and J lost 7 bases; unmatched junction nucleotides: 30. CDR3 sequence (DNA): TGTGCCTGGAGCCTCACTCCGGGACAGAGAGGGACTAGCGGGGGGGTACGTCCGATGAACATTCAGTACTTC. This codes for CAWSLTPGQRGTSGGVRPMNIQYF. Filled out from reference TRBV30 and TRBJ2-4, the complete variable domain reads SQTIHQWPATLVQPVGSPLSLECTVEGTSNPNLYWYRQAAGRGLQLLFYSVGIGQISSEVPQNLSASRPQDRQFILSSKKLLLSDSGFYLCAWSLTPGQRGTSGGVRPMNIQYFGAGTRLSVL.